The sequence of this TCR beta chain was determined in a study of Ad26.COV2.S vaccination and SARS-CoV-2 variants. TCRdb keeps only in-frame clones here, not all; method: immunoSEQ multiplex PCR. The top ten hold around 5.3% of the sample, which has about 350,000 clones, about 89% seen once. Specified treatment: roughly 19 received Ad26.COV2.S at low or high dose, single or two shots; 5 received placebo; per-sample allocation not given. Day 63 following the first vaccine or placebo injection was when the samples were taken. This specimen was peripheral blood, taken in a trial of Ad26.COV2.S vaccine versus placebo. The TCR was taken from a person between 18 and 65 years old who received the Ad26.COV2.S COVID-19 vaccine or a placebo.

CDR3 coding DNA: TGTGCCAGTAGTATCGACAGGGAGTGGCCCCAGCATTTT. This gives the protein CASSIDREWPQHF. The chain carries TRBV19 and TRBJ1-5; 7 bases align to TRBD1. This CDR3 has 13 residues. Looked up from germline, CDR1 is LNHDA and CDR2 is SQIVND (reference sequence). With 3 bases clipped from V and 9 bases from J, the junction kept 5 bases outside the gene matches.